A single sample is the source of the 14 T cell receptor beta chains below, sequenced in a study of blood T cell repertoires in COVID-19. Clones were read by immunoSEQ multiplex PCR, and TCRdb kept only the in-frame ones, dropping some. Of 65,000 to 90,000 clones listed, roughly 76% were seen once; the top ten hold about a sixth. Input material: peripheral blood. These receptors originate from a man between 65 and 80 years old with active or convalescent COVID-19.

The V gene is TRBV24-1, the J gene TRBJ1-5; 8 nucleotides line up with TRBD1. The CDR3 is 17 residues long. Trimming at V came to 2 bases and at J to 2 bases, leaving 7 bases not matched to a gene. Germline V lookup: CDR1 KGHDR, CDR2 SFDVKD. The CDR3 sequence: CATSDSDRGKGNQPQHF. The CDR3 DNA follows: TGTGCCACCAGTGATTCCGACAGGGGAAAAGGCAATCAGCCCCAGCATTTT.

On this clone itself: This sample includes further DNA sequences coding for the same CDR3. J is TRBJ1-2 and V is TRBV28; tentatively, D is TRBD1 (5 bases). Germline lookup yields CDR1 MDHEN and CDR2 SYDVKM. V lost 3 bases to trimming and J lost 7 bases, with 9 bases between them. The CDR3 has 12 amino acids. Here the CDR3 DNA reads TGTGCCAGCAGTTTTAGGGGCTTTGGCTACACCTTC. It codes for CASSFRGFGYTF.

The chain combines TRBV19 with TRBJ2-7, with 8 positions matching TRBD2. V lost 8 bases, J lost 3 bases, and 12 bases stayed unmatched. There are 15 residues in the CDR3. Germline lookup yields CDR1 LNHDA and CDR2 SQIVND (reference sequence). CDR3 amino acids: CASGKEAGEIYEQYF. CDR3 nucleotide sequence: TGTGCCAGTGGGAAGGAAGCGGGGGAGATCTACGAGCAGTACTTC.

This clone was detected a few times. This rearrangement joins TRBV5-6 to TRBJ2-1; 7 bases line up with TRBD1. J was trimmed by 7 bases and V by 10 bases; bases with no gene match: 14. Germline CDR1 reads SGHDT; CDR2 reads YYEEEE. The length of the CDR3 is 14 residues. CDR3 sequence reads: CAGFRTGLGNEQFF. The CDR3 DNA reads as TGTGCCGGTTTTCGGACAGGCCTCGGGAATGAGCAGTTCTTC.

This chain connects TRBV19 to TRBJ1-5; TRBD1 is a possible D gene (6 bases). The germline CDR1 and CDR2 sequences are LNHDA and SQIVND (reference sequence). The CDR3 consists of 14 residues. Trimming pared 6 bases from V and 6 bases from J, leaving 15 bases between. CDR3 sequence reads: CASRILQGGQPQHF. DNA for the CDR3: TGTGCCAGTAGAATCTTACAGGGTGGTCAGCCCCAGCATTTT.

The V and J genes are TRBV5-1 and TRBJ1-4; D might be TRBD1 (6 bases). The CDR3 has 17 residues. Germline V CDR1 and CDR2: SGHRS, YFSETQ. V shed 1 base and J shed 7 bases, with 20 bases lying between them. The CDR3 coding sequence is TGCGCCAGCAGCTTGCTCCCCAGACAGGTTACGGGTGAAAAACTGTTTTTT. As protein: CASSLLPRQVTGEKLFF.

The CDR3 is CASSPPTGRGTNEKLFF. For the CDR3, the DNA is TGTGCCAGCAGTCCACCGACAGGGCGGGGAACTAATGAAAAACTGTTTTTT. The chain employs TRBV28 and TRBJ1-4, with TRBD1 identical over 7 bases. The germline V gene encodes CDR1 MDHEN and CDR2 SYDVKM. The CDR3 has 17 amino acids. Trimming cost V 5 bases and J 1 base; bases outside gene matches: 10.

The gene calls are TRBV28 and TRBJ1-1, with D hard to call. This CDR3 contains 12 residues. Germline-derived CDR1 and CDR2 are MDHEN and SYDVKM. The V end was cut by 3 bases, the J end by 5 bases, with 7 bases between. CDR3 sequence reads: CASSFMETEAFF. Written as DNA, the CDR3 is TGTGCCAGCAGTTTCATGGAGACTGAAGCTTTCTTT. The whole variable domain, remainder taken from reference TRBV28 and TRBJ1-1, is DVKVTQSSRYLVKRTGEKVFLECVQDMDHENMFWYRQDPGLGLRLIYFSYDVKMKEKGDIPEGYSVSREKKERFSLILESASTNQTSMYLCASSFMETEAFFGQGTRLTVV.

This clone was counted once. The gene calls are TRBV6-1 and TRBJ2-3; perhaps TRBD1 as D (6 bases). V lost 2 bases and J 5 bases, leaving 14 bases between the germline ends. Germline CDR1 reads MNHNS; CDR2 reads SASEGT. The CDR3 has 15 amino acids. Here the CDR3 DNA reads TGTGCCAGCAGTGAACAGGGGTCCTGGAAAGATACGCAGTATTTT. It is translated as CASSEQGSWKDTQYF.

The chain is built from TRBV19 and TRBJ2-7; weak D call: TRBD2 (6 bases). Germline lookup yields CDR1 LNHDA and CDR2 SQIVND (reference sequence). Between the trimmed V and J ends, which lost 3 bases and 6 bases, there was a span of 15 bases. This CDR3 region has 14 residues. The CDR3 DNA reads as TGTGCCAGTAGTATGAGCGGAATGGGGGGCGAGCAGTACTTC. Encoded protein: CASSMSGMGGEQYF.

The chain links TRBV15 to TRBJ2-3, with 8 bases that match TRBD2. Germline assignment: CDR1 LNHNV and CDR2 YYDKDF (reference sequence). This CDR3 contains 15 residues. V gave up 5 bases and J gave up 7 bases; unmatched junction bases: 11. The CDR3 DNA reads TGTGCCACCAGCGGGGCCGGGACTAGGGTTAATACGCAGTATTTT. Amino acids: CATSGAGTRVNTQYF. Variable domain in full (rest from reference TRBV15 and TRBJ2-3): DAMVIQNPRYQVTQFGKPVTLSCSQTLNHNVMYWYQQKSSQAPKLLFHYYDKDFNNEADTPDNFQSRRPNTSFCFLDIRSPGLGDTAMYLCATSGAGTRVNTQYFGPGTRLTVL.

The chain carries TRBV7-3 and TRBJ2-1; TRBD1 matches 8 bases. Losses at the gene ends were 1 base for V and 6 bases for J; bases not matched to a gene: 5. CDR3 length: 15 amino acids. Per germline, CDR1 SGHTA and CDR2 FQGTGA. In DNA, the CDR3 is TGTGCCAGCAGCTTAAGGACAGGGCGCGGCAATGAGCAGTTCTTC. It translates to CASSLRTGRGNEQFF.

This clone occurred many times. V is TRBV27 and J is TRBJ2-7, with D perhaps TRBD1 (6 bases). Germline V lookup: CDR1 MNHEY, CDR2 SMNVEV (reference sequence). Trimming shortened V by 8 bases and J by 0 bases, and 8 bases separated the two germline ends. This CDR3 is 12 amino acids long. The CDR3, as DNA: TGTGCCAGCGCAGGGGCCTCCTACGAGCAGTACTTC. Translation gives CASAGASYEQYF.

The chain uses TRBV7-9 and TRBJ2-5; no definite D call. CDR3 length: 11 residues. Trimming removed 4 bases at V and 5 bases at J, with 5 bases between. Germline V gene sequence: CDR1 SEHNR, CDR2 FQNEAQ (reference sequence). DNA of the CDR3: TGTGCCAGCAGCTCAGTTGAGACCCAGTACTTC. Residues: CASSSVETQYF.